Below, one T cell receptor (beta chain) is given with its context. There is no known antigen for this receptor. No clone much larger than this one lies a single base away; base qualities are absent. This entry comes from a study of blood T cell repertoires in COVID-19 (dated by TCRdb to 2019 to 2021). General notes on the study: Samples from collaborators originated in the United States, Italy and Spain and spanned both the acute and convalescent phases of COVID-19. The prospective study material was composed of cDNA or gDNA derived from T cells, B-cell-depleted T cells, or PBMCs. Subjects who had been exposed to COVID-19, were actively infected with it, or had recovered from it provided the deeply sampled blood TCRbeta repertoires that made up the dataset. The repertoires were made available in a free public database intended to serve as a resource for research on the immune response to SARS-CoV-2. The samples were drawn from two sources: the first 160 participants of the ongoing ImmuneRACE study, and about 1,300 subjects contributed by 6 global collaborators. A de-identified subject ID, COVID-19 status, age in years and sex were almost always included in the sample metadata. Where available, HLA class I and class II types were obtained from metadata supplied by the sample provider rather than from assay-based typing. Study-level results and caveats: Clinical and demographic metadata were provided uncurated, with the amount varying by source and participant.

TCRbeta CDR3 regions were amplified from genomic DNA by means of the immunoSEQ Assay, a bias-controlled multiplex PCR. For the original study's pipeline: The number of nucleated cells in each sample was estimated by amplification of reference gene primers within the assay. To quantify the absolute abundance of each unique TCRbeta CDR3 rearrangement, sequence reads were collapsed and filtered. For each sample, productive Simpson clonality was calculated as the square root of Simpson's diversity index across productive rearrangements. In its TCRdb copy, this immuneACCESS table keeps in-frame sequences only and misses some clones. Where compared with another copy, unresolved V genes explain less than half of these, and the others have no known cause. That table is the source of V, J and clone size, and D and trimming were worked out from the DNA. The sample table shows 110,000 or so clones, and about four fifths are seen once. In total, the top ten clones hold less than 9.5% of the sample.

From the cysteine up to the phenylalanine, the CDR3 has a length of 15 residues. Solely the CDR3 DNA is kept, with 45 bases framed from the first base. A distance of 16 bases separates the germline ends of V and J, which lose 5 bases and 3 bases respectively. CDR1 SGHTA and CDR2 FQGNSA were looked up in the germline V gene. Collaborating institutions collected whole blood in K2EDTA tubes following their own protocols. Collaborator samples were shipped for TCRbeta analysis as frozen whole blood, isolated PBMCs, or DNA extracted from either sample type. The chain is encoded by TRBV7-2 joined to TRBJ1-1; the D region possibly corresponds to TRBD1 (5 bases align). The receptor was isolated from a woman in her forties with acute or convalescent COVID-19. Material for sequencing was peripheral blood. The base sequence is TGTGCCAGCAGCCGCTGGACGGCGGGGGACACTGAAGCTTTCTTT. Its product reads: CASSRWTAGDTEAFF.